This TCR beta chain was observed in a study of blood T cells in healthy people across ages. Study-level results: It was not possible, with unsorted PBMCs, to conclusively compare naive and antigen-experienced cells. Whereas aged donors had fewer naive CD4+ cells, long-lived donors had more of them and higher diversity.

This clonotype was observed a few times. Its antigen is still unknown. CDR1 is SGHRS, CDR2 YFSETQ, per germline. The CDR3 consists of 13 residues. V was shortened by 2 bases and J by 2 bases, with 8 bases between the two germline ends. Through a sample-barcoded 5' primer and a J-beta primer mix, a second PCR was run for roughly 7 to 11 cycles. Each of the cDNA molecules was tagged by a template-switch adaptor with 12 random nucleotides. TCRdb independently ran MiXCR on the 5' RACE reads; one entry per CDR3 protein. This sample yields over 1,500,000 distinct CDR3 sequences, of which approximately 40% are seen a single time; under 30% belongs to the top ten. Each donor gave approximately 9.1 milliliters of peripheral blood.

This chain connects TRBV5-1 to TRBJ2-7; no reliable D call. The receptor was derived from a human donor in good health. Material for sequencing was blood. DNA for the CDR3: TGCGCCAGCAGCTTAGAGGTTACCTACGAGCAGTACTTC. It specifies CASSLEVTYEQYF.